A single sample gave rise to the 5 T cell receptor beta chains below, sequenced in a study of blood T cell repertoires in COVID-19. Data came from immunoSEQ multiplex PCR; TCRdb stores just in-frame clones and leaves some out. The sample consists of about 80,000 clones, 85% to 90% of them appearing once. Input material: peripheral blood. Every receptor here comes from a woman of 80 years or more with active or convalescent COVID-19.

The rearrangement joins TRBV5-6 to TRBJ2-7; 8 bases line up with TRBD1. The V gene end was trimmed by 0 bases and the J gene end by 2 bases; junction bases not matched to a gene: 1. The length of the CDR3 is 14 residues. CDR1 and CDR2 from the germline V gene are SGHDT and YYEEEE. In DNA form, the CDR3 reads TGTGCCAGCAGCTTGGCAGGGGGCCCCTACGAGCAGTACTTC. Translated, it gives CASSLAGGPYEQYF.

The chain has TRBV5-6 and TRBJ1-4, with a possible D match to TRBD1 (6 bases). V was trimmed by 4 bases and J by 4 bases, leaving 14 bases between them. CDR3 length: 15 amino acids. Per the germline V gene, CDR1 is SGHDT and CDR2 is YYEEEE. The CDR3 nucleotides are TGTGCCAGCAGCGGAACAGGGCTGGATAATGAAAAACTGTTTTTT. It specifies CASSGTGLDNEKLFF.

The V and J genes are TRBV7-9 and TRBJ1-3; D is undetermined. CDR1 and CDR2 (germline): SEHNR, FQNEAQ (reference sequence). The CDR3 has 8 residues. V lost 5 bases to trimming and J lost 16 bases, with 6 bases between them. CDR3 bases: TGTGCCAGCAGCCTCGAGTATTTT. It codes for CASSLEYF.

The chain couples TRBV2 to TRBJ2-7, with 10 positions matching TRBD1. CDR1 SNHLY and CDR2 FYNNEI come from the germline V gene. J gave up 1 base and V 4 bases, and 4 bases lay outside the gene matches. The CDR3 sequence is 15 residues long. The DNA for the CDR3 is TGTGCCAGCAGTGGGGGGGGACAGGGGTCCTACGAGCAGTACTTC. It is translated as CASSGGGQGSYEQYF.

This clone was counted a few times. The gene calls are TRBV25-1 and TRBJ2-7, with 9 bases that match TRBD1. Losses at the gene ends were 4 bases for V and 6 bases for J; bases not matched to a gene: 7. This CDR3 region has 14 residues. Germline V gene data show CDR1 as MGHDK and CDR2 as SYGVNS. This chain's CDR3 is CASSGRDRVGEQYF. The CDR3 DNA is TGTGCCAGCAGTGGCCGGGACAGGGTGGGCGAGCAGTACTTC.